Below, one T cell receptor beta chain is given with its context. The antigen remains undetermined. This entry comes from a study of a mutant IDH1 vaccine in newly diagnosed glioma. The CDR3 is made up of 15 amino acids. Germline V gene data show CDR1 as KGHSH and CDR2 as LQKENI. V was pared by 0 bases and J by 0 bases, with 7 bases between. Described time point: week 5, during vaccination. Vaccine doses each comprised 300 ug of mutant IDH1 20-mer peptide, with topical imiquimod. Sequencing was performed with immunoSEQ multiplex PCR; in TCRdb, only in-frame clones are kept and a portion is missing. The sample includes 50,000 to 65,000 clones, about 81% of them seen just once.

Material: PBMCs, obtained from a glioma patient whose treatment included an IDH1 peptide vaccine. The sequence came from a man aged 25-45 years with glioma. This chain joins TRBV18 and TRBJ2-3; D is ambiguous. The CDR3 loop reads CASSPPSQSTDTQYF. CDR3 DNA: TGTGCCAGCTCACCACCCTCGCAGAGCACAGATACGCAGTATTTT.